The sequence of this T cell receptor (beta chain) was determined in a study of cytomegalovirus exposure and HLA in healthy donors. Study-wide points: Some V segments, TRBV6-2 and TRBV6-3 among them, were indistinguishable and were therefore excluded.

The sample holds a few counts of this clone. Its cognate antigen is unknown. Primers included in the PCR were 60 Vbeta and 13 Jbeta primers. Under the authors' procedure: In a later analysis, about 11 million of 60 million to 80 million unique beta chains occurred in at least two donors. The method was immunoSEQ multiplex PCR; TCRdb's version includes in-frame clones alone and lacks a portion of them. That table gives V, J and clone size, and the DNA gave D and trimming. In the table there are 130,000 to 150,000 clones, around 79% of which are singletons. Germline assignment: CDR1 LNHDA and CDR2 SQIVND (reference sequence). V lost 1 base and J lost 8; bases outside the gene matches: 8. The CDR3 spans 15 residues.

This clonotype was sampled from a man in his forties in good health and CMV-seropositive. The specimen sequenced was PBMCs. The V call is TRBV19, the J call TRBJ2-1; 7 nucleotides match TRBD1. This CDR3 is CASSIAPTGTDEQFF. In DNA, the CDR3 is TGTGCCAGTAGTATAGCCCCGACAGGGACCGATGAGCAGTTCTTC. Filled out from reference TRBV19 and TRBJ2-1, the complete variable domain reads DGGITQSPKYLFRKEGQNVTLSCEQNLNHDAMYWYRQDPGQGLRLIYYSQIVNDFQKGDIAEGYSVSREKKESFPLTVTSAQKNPTAFYLCASSIAPTGTDEQFFGPGTRLTVL.